A selection of T cell receptor beta chains follows, all from one sample in a study of T cells in Graves' hyperthyroidism and ophthalmopathy. A single record per CDR3 protein comes from TCRdb applying MiXCR to the multiplex PCR reads. The table has 40,000 to 60,000 distinct CDR3 sequences, approximately 53% seen once. Sequencing used peripheral blood or thyroid tissue (not recorded which). These receptors were collected from a man younger than 35 with Graves' hyperthyroidism. Both conserved end residues are part of each CDR3. Fields, in order: D gene, clone size, V gene, J gene, CDR3 protein, CDR3 DNA. A D gene is named only where the DNA matches it firmly. Size is omitted from some rows. Given values are once, few, many or a class for expanded clones.

TRBD1	.	TRBV7-9	TRBJ1-4	CASIARGTNEKLFF	TGTGCCAGCATAGCCAGGGGGACTAATGAAAAACTGTTTTTT
TRBD1	few	TRBV7-9	TRBJ1-1	CASSSRTGGDTEAFF	TGTGCCAGCAGCTCTCGGACAGGAGGGGATACTGAAGCTTTCTTT
.	.	TRBV15	TRBJ1-2	CATTRDVGYGYTF	TGTGCCACCACTAGGGACGTCGGATATGGCTACACCTTC
.	many	TRBV14	TRBJ1-5	CASSQGCWVANQPQHF	TGTGCCAGCAGCCAAGGGTGTTGGGTGGCCAATCAGCCCCAGCATTTT
.	many	TRBV29-1	TRBJ1-1	CSAGGRGGSTEAFF	TGCAGCGCTGGGGGGCGGGGAGGTAGTACTGAAGCTTTCTTT
TRBD1	few	TRBV7-9	TRBJ1-1	CAGDRVNTEALF	TGTGCCGGGGACAGGGTGAACACTGAAGCTCTCTTC
TRBD1	.	TRBV10-3	TRBJ1-1	CAISVQGDLNTEAFF	TGTGCCATCAGTGTTCAGGGGGACTTGAACACTGAAGCTTTCTTT
.	.	TRBV10-3	TRBJ1-1	CAIAGRFVEAFF	TGTGCCATCGCGGGGAGGTTCGTTGAAGCTTTCTTT
.	many	TRBV6-2/TRBV6-3	TRBJ2-7	CASSYTPATYEQYF	TGTGCCAGCAGTTACACTCCTGCTACCTACGAGCAGTACTTC
.	once	TRBV6-1	TRBJ2-6	CASTRDRSSGANVLTF	TGTGCCAGCACGAGGGATAGGAGCTCTGGGGCCAACGTCCTGACTTTC
TRBD1	once	TRBV5-1	TRBJ1-2	CASSLGQGGGYTF	TGCGCCAGCAGCTTGGGACAGGGTGGTGGCTACACCTTC
TRBD2	.	TRBV7-9	TRBJ2-7	CASSLTRAGGYEQYF	TGTGCCAGCAGCTTAACTCGAGCGGGAGGATACGAGCAGTACTTC
.	many	TRBV10-3	TRBJ1-5	CAISDGGLSNQPQHF	TGTGCCATCAGTGACGGGGGGCTTAGCAATCAGCCCCAGCATTTT
TRBD2	.	TRBV7-2	TRBJ2-3	CASSMTSGGTITDTQYF	TGTGCCAGCAGCATGACTAGCGGGGGGACGATCACAGATACGCAGTATTTT
TRBD1	.	TRBV25-1	TRBJ1-1	CAGSVTGGTEAFF	TGTGCCGGCAGTGTGACAGGGGGCACTGAAGCTTTCTTT
TRBD1	once	TRBV7-3	TRBJ2-2	CASSPEGQGTGELSF	TGTGCCAGCAGCCCCGAGGGACAGGGGACCGGGGAGCTGTCTTTT
.	many	TRBV5-8	TRBJ2-7	CASSLRDYSYEQYF	TGTGCCAGCAGCTTAAGAGACTACTCCTACGAGCAGTACTTC
TRBD1	.	TRBV20-1	TRBJ2-5	CSGGQGALETQYF	TGCAGTGGGGGTCAGGGGGCGTTGGAGACCCAGTACTTC
.	once	TRBV29-1	TRBJ2-5	CSVRPDQETQYF	TGCAGCGTGAGGCCCGACCAAGAGACCCAGTACTTC
TRBD2	.	TRBV10-3	TRBJ2-7	CAISDPSGRVVGQYF	TGTGCCATCAGTGATCCTAGCGGGAGGGTTGTGGGGCAGTACTTC
TRBD1	.	TRBV7-3	TRBJ1-2	CASSLGQGPYGYTF	TGTGCCAGCAGCCTGGGACAGGGACCTTATGGCTACACCTTC
TRBD1	many	TRBV7-2	TRBJ1-4	CASSTRDRGVEKLFF	TGTGCCAGCAGCACCCGGGACAGGGGGGTGGAAAAACTGTTTTTT
TRBD1	many	TRBV10-3	TRBJ1-2	CAISDTDRGSYGYTF	TGTGCCATCAGTGACACCGACAGGGGGTCCTATGGCTACACCTTC
TRBD1	once	TRBV19	TRBJ1-2	CATARTGGYTF	TGTGCCACAGCAAGGACAGGTGGCTACACCTTC
TRBD2	many	TRBV29-1	TRBJ2-7	CSVRTSGGYERYF	TGCAGCGTCCGGACTAGCGGGGGCTACGAGCGGTACTTC
.	many	TRBV29-1	TRBJ2-3	CSGSQAADTQYF	TGCAGCGGAAGCCAGGCAGCAGATACGCAGTATTTT
.	few	TRBV15	TRBJ1-4	CATSRDPGGLNEKLFF	TGTGCCACCAGCAGAGATCCGGGGGGCCTTAATGAAAAACTGTTTTTT
.	once	TRBV7-6	TRBJ2-7	CASRVALSYEQYF	TGTGCCAGCAGAGTGGCCCTCTCCTACGAGCAGTACTTC
.	many	TRBV30	TRBJ1-5	CAWGGPSNQPQHF	TGTGCCTGGGGGGGACCAAGCAATCAGCCCCAGCATTTT
.	.	TRBV14	TRBJ2-7	CASGQRSRTYEQHF	TGTGCCAGCGGCCAGAGATCGCGTACCTACGAGCAGCACTTC
TRBD1	.	TRBV4-1	TRBJ1-1	CASSQLTGATEAFF	TGCGCCAGCAGCCAATTGACAGGGGCCACTGAAGCTTTCTTT
TRBD1	many	TRBV5-1	TRBJ2-3	CASSLLRTGLTDTQYF	TGCGCCAGCAGCTTGCTCCGGACAGGGCTCACAGATACGCAGTATTTT
.	.	TRBV11-2	TRBJ2-3	CAGSLGTDTQYF	TGTGCCGGCAGCCTAGGTACAGATACGCAGTATTTT
.	many	TRBV9	TRBJ2-5	CASSLDGETQYF	TGTGCCAGCAGCCTAGACGGGGAGACCCAGTACTTC
.	.	TRBV11-2	TRBJ1-1	CASSSQYTEAFF	TGTGCCAGCAGTTCACAGTACACTGAAGCTTTCTTT
TRBD1	.	TRBV5-1	TRBJ2-5	CASSPMIGQVGKETQYF	TGCGCCAGCAGCCCAATGATTGGACAGGTTGGAAAAGAGACCCAGTACTTC
.	few	TRBV10-3	TRBJ2-5	CATAAQESSVTQYF	TGTGCCACCGCCGCACAGGAGTCCTCGGTGACCCAGTACTTC
.	.	TRBV10-3	TRBJ2-7	CAISDRRDFAYEQYF	TGTGCCATCAGTGATCGCCGGGACTTCGCCTACGAGCAGTACTTC
.	many	TRBV10-2	TRBJ1-4	CASSESTVGQKLFF	TGCGCCAGCAGTGAGTCGACGGTCGGCCAAAAACTGTTTTTT
.	many	TRBV7-6	TRBJ2-2	CASSPRAENTGELFF	TGTGCCAGCAGCCCAAGGGCGGAGAACACCGGGGAGCTGTTTTTT
.	.	TRBV2	TRBJ1-5	CASSEIPTQPQHF	TGTGCCAGCAGTGAGATCCCTACCCAGCCCCAGCATTTT
TRBD2	few	TRBV29-1	TRBJ2-7	CSVEDLGSAGGPYEQYF	TGCAGCGTTGAAGATCTAGGTTCAGCGGGAGGGCCTTACGAGCAGTACTTC
.	.	TRBV6-6	TRBJ1-5	CATTGGNSNQPQHF	TGTGCCACTACCGGGGGGAACAGCAATCAGCCCCAGCATTTT
.	.	TRBV7-9	TRBJ2-5	CASSYQAQETQYF	TGTGCCAGCAGCTATCAGGCTCAAGAGACCCAGTACTTC
TRBD2	few	TRBV7-9	TRBJ2-7	CASSLAAGPHEQYF	TGTGCCAGCAGCTTAGCAGCGGGGCCCCACGAGCAGTACTTC
TRBD1	.	TRBV29-1	TRBJ1-2	CRPRTGTGGYTF	TGCAGGCCACGGACAGGGACTGGTGGCTACACCTTC
.	many	TRBV9	TRBJ1-2	CASSPGAVYGYTF	TGTGCCAGCAGCCCAGGGGCGGTGTATGGCTACACCTTC
TRBD1	.	TRBV7-8	TRBJ1-2	CASWDRGTHDYGYTF	TGTGCCAGTTGGGACAGGGGGACCCACGACTATGGCTACACCTTC
.	.	TRBV4-1	TRBJ1-2	CASSQVLPANYGYTF	TGCGCCAGCAGCCAAGTCCTGCCAGCCAACTATGGCTACACCTTC
.	.	TRBV7-8	TRBJ2-3	CASIQTGYGDTQYF	TGTGCCAGCATCCAAACAGGGTACGGGGATACGCAGTATTTT
TRBD1	many	TRBV19	TRBJ1-5	CASSTRGTDNQPQHF	TGTGCCAGTAGTACCCGAGGGACAGACAATCAGCCCCAGCATTTT
.	.	TRBV5-6	TRBJ2-3	CASSLTTDTQYF	TGTGCCAGCAGCTTGACCACAGATACGCAGTATTTT
.	many	TRBV6-1	TRBJ1-5	CASNFQGTRNNQPQHF	TGTGCCAGCAATTTTCAGGGAACGCGAAACAATCAGCCCCAGCATTTT
.	.	TRBV20-1	TRBJ2-7	CSAQEVHEQYF	TGCAGTGCCCAAGAGGTCCACGAGCAGTACTTC